This T cell receptor (beta chain) came from a study of T cell responses to AZD1222 COVID-19 vaccine. Study background: Second-dose groups at about 4 or about 12 weeks were pooled. Overall study results and limits: The span of vaccine-associated CD4 TCRs extended across spike, with dominance at 160-218 and 743-854. Repertoire sampling occurred only after the peak T cell response. Possibly, clonal diversity was underestimated; donors were largely white British and included more females.

For this clone: Antigen unknown.

TCRdb keeps only in-frame clones here, not all; method: immunoSEQ multiplex PCR. The repertoire includes some 180,000 clones, approximately 92% of them detected once, and approximately 1.4% sits in the top ten. V lost 0 bases and J lost 6, with 13 bases in between. This CDR3 contains 14 residues. Germline V lookup: CDR1 SGHRS, CDR2 YFSETQ. The chain employs TRBV5-1 and TRBJ2-7, with unresolved D. The source is an adult in good health. Sequenced material: peripheral blood, taken on day 0 of AZD1222 vaccination. The CDR3 reads CASSLERSPLEQYF. In DNA, the CDR3 is TGCGCCAGCAGCTTGGAGAGGAGCCCCCTCGAGCAGTACTTC.